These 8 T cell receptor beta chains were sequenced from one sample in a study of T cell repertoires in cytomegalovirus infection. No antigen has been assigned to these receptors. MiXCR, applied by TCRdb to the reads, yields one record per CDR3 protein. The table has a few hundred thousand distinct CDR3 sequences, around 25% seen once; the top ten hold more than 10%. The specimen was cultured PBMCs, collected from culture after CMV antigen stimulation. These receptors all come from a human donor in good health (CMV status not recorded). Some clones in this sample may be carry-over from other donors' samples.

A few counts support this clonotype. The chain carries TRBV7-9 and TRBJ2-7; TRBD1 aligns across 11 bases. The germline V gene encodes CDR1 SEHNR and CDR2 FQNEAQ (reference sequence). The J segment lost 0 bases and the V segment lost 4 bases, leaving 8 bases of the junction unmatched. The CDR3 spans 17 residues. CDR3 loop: CASSYGQGAVHSYEQYF. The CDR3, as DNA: TGTGCCAGCAGCTACGGACAGGGGGCGGTACACTCCTACGAGCAGTACTTC.

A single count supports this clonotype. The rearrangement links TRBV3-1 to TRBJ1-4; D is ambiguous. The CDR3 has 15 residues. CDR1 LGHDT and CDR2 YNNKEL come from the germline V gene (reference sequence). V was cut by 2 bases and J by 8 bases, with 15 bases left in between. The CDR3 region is CASSQSVGEGEKLFF. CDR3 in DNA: TGTGCCAGCAGCCAATCCGTGGGCGAGGGCGAAAAACTGTTTTTT.

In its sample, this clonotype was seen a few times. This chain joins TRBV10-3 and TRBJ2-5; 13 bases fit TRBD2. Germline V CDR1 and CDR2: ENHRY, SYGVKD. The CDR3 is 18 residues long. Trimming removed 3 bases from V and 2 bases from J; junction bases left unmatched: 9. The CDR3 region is CAISDLPGLAGTQETQYF. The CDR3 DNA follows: TGTGCCATCAGTGACCTGCCGGGACTAGCGGGGACACAAGAGACCCAGTACTTC.

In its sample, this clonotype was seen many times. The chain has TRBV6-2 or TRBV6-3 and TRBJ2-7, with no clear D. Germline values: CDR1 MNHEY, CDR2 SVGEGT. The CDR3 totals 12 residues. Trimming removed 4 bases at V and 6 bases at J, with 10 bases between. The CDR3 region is CASSSLSGEQYF. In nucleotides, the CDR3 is TGTGCCAGCAGTTCTCTTTCTGGCGAGCAGTACTTC.

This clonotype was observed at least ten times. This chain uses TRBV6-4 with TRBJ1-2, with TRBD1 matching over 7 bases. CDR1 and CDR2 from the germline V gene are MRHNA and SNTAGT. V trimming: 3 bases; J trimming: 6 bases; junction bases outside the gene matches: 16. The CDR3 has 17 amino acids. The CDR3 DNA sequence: TGTGCCAGCAGTGATGGGACAGACGCAGCAAGTAGCCATGGCTACACCTTC. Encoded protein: CASSDGTDAASSHGYTF.

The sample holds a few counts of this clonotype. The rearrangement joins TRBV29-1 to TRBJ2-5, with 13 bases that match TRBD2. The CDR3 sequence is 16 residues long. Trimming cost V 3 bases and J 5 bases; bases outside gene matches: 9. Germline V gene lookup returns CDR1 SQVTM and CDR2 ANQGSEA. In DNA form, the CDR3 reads TGCAGCGTTGACGAACCGGGACTAGCGGGAATGGAGACCCAGTACTTC. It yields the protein CSVDEPGLAGMETQYF. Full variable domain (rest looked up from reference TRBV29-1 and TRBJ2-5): SAVISQKPSRDICQRGTSLTIQCQVDSQVTMMFWYRQQPGQSLTLIATANQGSEATYESGFVIDKFPISRPNLTFSTLTVSNMSPEDSSIYLCSVDEPGLAGMETQYFGPGTRLLVL.

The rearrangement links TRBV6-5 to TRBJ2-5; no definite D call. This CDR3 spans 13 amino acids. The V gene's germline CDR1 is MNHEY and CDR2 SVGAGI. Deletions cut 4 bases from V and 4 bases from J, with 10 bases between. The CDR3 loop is CASSLQYRETQYF. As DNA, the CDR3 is TGTGCCAGCAGTTTACAGTACCGAGAGACCCAGTACTTC.

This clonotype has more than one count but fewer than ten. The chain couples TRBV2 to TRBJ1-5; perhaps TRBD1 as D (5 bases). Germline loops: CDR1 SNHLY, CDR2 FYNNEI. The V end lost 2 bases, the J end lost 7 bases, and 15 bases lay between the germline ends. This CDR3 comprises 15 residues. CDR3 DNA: TGTGCCAGCAGTGAATGGGACTCTAGAGAGCAGCCCCAGCATTTT. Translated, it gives CASSEWDSREQPQHF.